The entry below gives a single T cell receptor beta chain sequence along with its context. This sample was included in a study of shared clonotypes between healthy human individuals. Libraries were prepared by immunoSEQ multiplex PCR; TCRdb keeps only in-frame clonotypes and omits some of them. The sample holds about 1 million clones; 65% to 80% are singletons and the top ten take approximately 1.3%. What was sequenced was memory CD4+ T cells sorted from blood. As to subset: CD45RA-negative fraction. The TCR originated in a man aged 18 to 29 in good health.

Written as DNA, the CDR3 is TGTGCCAGTAGTATGGGCAGCTTCTCCTATAATTCACCCCTCCACTTT. This codes for CASSMGSFSYNSPLHF. V is TRBV19 and J is TRBJ1-6; no clear D gene. This CDR3 has 16 amino acids. CDR1 is LNHDA, CDR2 SQIVND, per germline (reference sequence). The V and J ends lost 3 bases and 0 bases respectively, with 9 bases between them.